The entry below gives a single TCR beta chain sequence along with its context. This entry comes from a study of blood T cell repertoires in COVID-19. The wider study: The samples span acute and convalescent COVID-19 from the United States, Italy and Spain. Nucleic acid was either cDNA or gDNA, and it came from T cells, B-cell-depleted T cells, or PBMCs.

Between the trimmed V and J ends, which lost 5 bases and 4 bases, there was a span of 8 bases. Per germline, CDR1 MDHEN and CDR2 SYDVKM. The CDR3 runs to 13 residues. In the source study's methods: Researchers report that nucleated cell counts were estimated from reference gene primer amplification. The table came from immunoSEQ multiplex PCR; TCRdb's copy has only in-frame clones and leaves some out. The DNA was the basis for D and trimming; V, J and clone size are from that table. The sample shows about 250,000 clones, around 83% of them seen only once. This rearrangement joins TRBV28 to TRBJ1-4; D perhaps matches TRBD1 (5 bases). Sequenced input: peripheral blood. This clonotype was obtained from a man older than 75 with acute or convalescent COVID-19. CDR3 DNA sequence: TGTGCCAGCAGTCTCGACAGTAATGAAAAACTGTTTTTT. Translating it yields CASSLDSNEKLFF.